Listed below are T cell receptor beta chains from one sample, sequenced in a study of cytotoxic CD8 clonotypes in ibrutinib-treated CLL. Sequenced by immunoSEQ multiplex PCR; TCRdb stores in-frame clones only, minus some. The data contain tens of thousands of clones, approximately 87% of them seen just once; the ten biggest clones take up approximately 35%. The specimen was PBMCs, collected after 24 months of ibrutinib treatment. The receptors shown here come from a human donor with chronic lymphocytic leukemia. CDR3s include the opening cysteine and the closing phenylalanine or tryptophan. D genes are given only for firm matches. Only part of the rows carry a size: once, few, many, or a class if the clone is expanded.

clone size,J gene,D gene,V gene,CDR3 protein,CDR3 DNA
-,TRBJ1-1,-,TRBV4-2,CASSQASVMNTEAFF,TGTGCCAGCAGCCAAGCGTCGGTCATGAACACTGAAGCTTTCTTT
-,TRBJ2-1,-,TRBV5-1,CASSPNRAGSYNEQFF,TGCGCCAGCAGCCCGAATCGGGCGGGATCCTACAATGAGCAGTTCTTC
-,TRBJ1-4,-,TRBV30,CAWSPTPTVRAPGKLFF,TGTGCCTGGAGCCCTACCCCCACCGTGAGGGCCCCCGGAAAACTGTTTTTT
-,TRBJ2-7,TRBD1,TRBV5-6,CASSVSGTGRNEQYF,TGTGCCAGCAGTGTATCCGGGACAGGGAGAAACGAGCAGTACTTC
-,TRBJ2-3,-,TRBV21-1,CASSGLAGVDTQYF,TGTGCCAGCAGCGGACTAGCGGGAGTAGATACGCAGTATTTT
-,TRBJ2-3,TRBD1,TRBV10-2,CASRATGASTDTQYF,TGCGCCAGCAGAGCGACAGGGGCTAGCACAGATACGCAGTATTTT
-,TRBJ1-3,TRBD1,TRBV5-4,CASSQTGGANTIYF,TGTGCCAGCAGCCAGACAGGGGGCGCGAACACCATATATTTT
-,TRBJ2-2,-,TRBV29-1,CSVVRRVSRCCGELFF,TGCAGCGTTGTTCGGAGGGTTTCAAGGTGTTGCGGGGAGCTGTTTTTT
-,TRBJ2-3,TRBD1,TRBV7-3,CASSPPGQVNTQYF,TGTGCCAGCAGCCCGCCGGGACAGGTGAATACGCAGTATTTT
-,TRBJ1-4,TRBD1,TRBV7-2,CASSPAGQLHEKLFF,TGTGCCAGCAGCCCCGCGGGACAGCTCCATGAAAAACTGTTTTTT
once,TRBJ2-3,TRBD2,TRBV27,CASSWTGLAGSDTQYF,TGTGCCAGCAGTTGGACAGGACTAGCGGGTTCAGATACGCAGTATTTT
-,TRBJ1-5,TRBD1,TRBV19,CASSITGPGGQPQHF,TGTGCCAGTAGTATAACCGGGCCAGGGGGCCAGCCCCAGCATTTT
-,TRBJ2-3,-,TRBV4-1,CASSQVTGRDTQYF,TGCGCCAGCAGCCAAGTAACAGGCAGGGATACGCAGTATTTT
few,TRBJ2-1,-,TRBV5-4,CASSSQASSSYNEQFF,TGTGCCAGCAGCTCACAGGCCTCAAGCTCCTACAATGAGCAGTTCTTC
few,TRBJ2-3,-,TRBV9,CASSVDGVSTDTQYF,TGTGCCAGCAGCGTAGACGGGGTAAGCACAGATACGCAGTATTTT
-,TRBJ2-7,TRBD1,TRBV7-3,CASSPDRDREYEQYF,TGTGCCAGCAGCCCTGACCGGGACAGGGAATACGAGCAGTACTTC
-,TRBJ2-3,-,TRBV28,CASSFSGTRTDTQYF,TGTGCCAGCAGCTTCTCGGGAACCCGCACAGATACGCAGTATTTT
-,TRBJ2-1,TRBD2,TRBV7-3,CASSLSAPGLAGANEQFF,TGTGCCAGCAGCTTATCGGCACCGGGACTAGCGGGAGCGAATGAGCAGTTCTTC
once,TRBJ1-2,-,TRBV6-6,CASSYKGVGGYTF,TGTGCCAGCAGTTATAAGGGGGTGGGTGGCTACACCTTC
-,TRBJ2-7,TRBD1,TRBV11-2,CASSLGDSLVTYEQYF,TGTGCCAGCAGCTTAGGGGACAGCCTTGTCACCTACGAGCAGTACTTC
-,TRBJ2-7,TRBD1,TRBV25-1,CASTTGGTYEQYF,TGTGCCAGCACGACAGGGGGTACCTACGAGCAGTACTTC
-,TRBJ2-3,-,TRBV29-1,CSVGQSSDTQYF,TGCAGCGTTGGACAGTCTTCAGATACGCAGTATTTT